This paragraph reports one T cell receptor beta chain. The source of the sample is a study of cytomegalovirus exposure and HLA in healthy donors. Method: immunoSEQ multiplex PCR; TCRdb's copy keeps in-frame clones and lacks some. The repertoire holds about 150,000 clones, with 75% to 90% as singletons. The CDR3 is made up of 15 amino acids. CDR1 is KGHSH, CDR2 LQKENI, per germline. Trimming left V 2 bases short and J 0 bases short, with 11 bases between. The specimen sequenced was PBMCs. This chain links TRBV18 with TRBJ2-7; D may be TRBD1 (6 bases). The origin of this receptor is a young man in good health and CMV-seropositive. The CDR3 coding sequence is TGTGCCAGCTCACCAAGACGGACAGACTCCTACGAGCAGTACTTC. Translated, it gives CASSPRRTDSYEQYF.